This T cell receptor (beta chain) was recovered during a study of T cell responses to AZD1222 COVID-19 vaccine. Overall study findings and caveats: Donors were largely white British and mainly female; clonal diversity was possibly underestimated.

Sequencing used immunoSEQ multiplex PCR; TCRdb keeps in-frame clones, though not all of them. The profile shows 95,000 or so clones, 80% to 95% of them singletons. About this clone: The antigen remains unidentified.

Losses at the gene ends were 7 bases for V and 0 bases for J; bases not matched to a gene: 5. The CDR3 is made up of 13 amino acids. Per the germline V gene, CDR1 is SQVTM and CDR2 is ANQGSEA. The chain carries TRBV29-1 and TRBJ1-1; 7 positions agree with TRBD1. This receptor was taken from an adult who received the AZD1222 COVID-19 vaccine. The specimen comprised peripheral blood, sampled 28 days after the second AZD1222 dose. This chain's CDR3 is CSGDRAMNTEAFF. The CDR3 DNA reads TGCAGCGGAGACAGGGCCATGAACACTGAAGCTTTCTTT. The whole variable domain, remainder taken from reference TRBV29-1 and TRBJ1-1, is SAVISQKPSRDICQRGTSLTIQCQVDSQVTMMFWYRQQPGQSLTLIATANQGSEATYESGFVIDKFPISRPNLTFSTLTVSNMSPEDSSIYLCSGDRAMNTEAFFGQGTRLTVV.